A selection of T cell receptor beta chains follows, all from one sample in a study of blood T cells in healthy people across ages. TCRdb re-analysed the 5' RACE reads in MiXCR, keeping a single row per CDR3 protein. The table shows approximately 490,000 distinct CDR3 sequences, with nearly 25% occurring only once. These data were also reused for a study on T cells of mothers and their children.

The sample comprised blood. The origin of the receptors is a boy between 10 and 17 years old in good health. Both conserved end residues are part of each CDR3. D genes are given only for firm matches. The listing skips clone size in some rows; elsewhere it reads once, few, many or a size class.

abundance,len,d_gene,v_gene,j_gene,CDR3aa,CDR3nt
.,15,TRBD1,TRBV12-3/TRBV12-4,TRBJ2-1,CASSPSGQGFNEQFF,TGTGCCAGCAGTCCTTCGGGACAGGGCTTCAATGAGCAGTTCTTC
.,13,.,TRBV12-3/TRBV12-4,TRBJ2-7,CASSFELAAEQYF,TGTGCCAGCAGTTTCGAGTTAGCCGCCGAGCAGTACTTC
.,13,.,TRBV27,TRBJ1-4,CASRQGVGEKLFF,TGTGCCAGCAGACAGGGAGTAGGCGAAAAACTGTTTTTT
.,15,.,TRBV5-6,TRBJ2-7,CASSFVGGNGNEQYF,TGTGCCAGCAGCTTCGTCGGCGGGAACGGGAACGAGCAGTACTTC
few,16,TRBD2,TRBV7-9,TRBJ2-7,CASSHPQLAGPYEQYF,TGTGCCAGCAGCCACCCCCAGCTAGCGGGACCCTACGAGCAGTACTTC
.,14,TRBD1,TRBV10-3,TRBJ1-1,CAIGQDEVNTEAFF,TGTGCCATCGGACAGGACGAAGTGAACACTGAAGCTTTCTTT
few,15,TRBD2,TRBV20-1,TRBJ2-1,CSARGTSGRASEQFF,TGCAGTGCTAGGGGTACTAGCGGGAGGGCCTCTGAGCAGTTCTTC
.,16,TRBD1,TRBV5-5,TRBJ2-7,CASSPPRGTGHYGQYF,TGTGCCAGCAGCCCTCCCCGCGGGACAGGACACTACGGGCAGTACTTC
.,16,.,TRBV7-6,TRBJ2-2,CASSLEWPPNTGELFF,TGTGCCAGCAGCTTAGAATGGCCTCCCAACACCGGGGAGCTGTTTTTT
few,14,.,TRBV7-6,TRBJ1-1,CASSSRGQNTEAFF,TGTGCCAGCAGCTCAAGGGGCCAGAACACTGAAGCTTTCTTT
few,15,TRBD1,TRBV27,TRBJ1-2,CASSSPGQGNYGYTF,TGTGCCAGCAGTTCGCCGGGACAGGGGAACTATGGCTACACCTTC
.,16,.,TRBV29-1,TRBJ2-3,CSVGTGPETSTDTQYF,TGCAGCGTTGGGACGGGACCGGAGACTAGCACAGATACGCAGTATTTT
.,17,.,TRBV19,TRBJ1-1,CASSIDWGGRANTEAFF,TGTGCCAGTAGTATAGATTGGGGCGGCAGGGCGAACACTGAAGCTTTCTTT
few,16,.,TRBV5-1,TRBJ1-5,CASSPYAGQPNQPQHF,TGCGCCAGCAGCCCCTATGCTGGACAGCCCAATCAGCCCCAGCATTTT
few,13,.,TRBV6-1,TRBJ2-7,CASSEGKGHEQYF,TGTGCCAGCAGTGAAGGGAAAGGACACGAGCAGTACTTC
few,13,.,TRBV5-1,TRBJ1-2,CASSDRPNYGYTF,TGCGCCAGCAGCGACAGACCTAACTATGGCTACACCTTC
.,16,TRBD2,TRBV18,TRBJ2-1,CASSTAGTSKKSEQFF,TGTGCCAGCTCAACTGCCGGGACTAGCAAGAAAAGTGAGCAGTTCTTC
.,14,TRBD2,TRBV20-1,TRBJ2-7,CSARALLAGVEQYF,TGCAGTGCTAGAGCGTTACTAGCGGGGGTCGAGCAGTACTTC
few,13,TRBD2,TRBV20-1,TRBJ2-3,CSALTSGTDTQYF,TGCAGTGCCTTGACTAGCGGCACAGATACGCAGTATTTT
few,15,.,TRBV3-1,TRBJ2-5,CASSIGAGGRETQYF,TGTGCCAGCAGCATCGGTGCCGGGGGCAGAGAGACCCAGTACTTC
few,16,.,TRBV6-5,TRBJ2-5,CASSYPRGGYQETQYF,TGTGCCAGCAGTTACCCCCGGGGTGGGTACCAAGAGACCCAGTACTTC
.,14,.,TRBV12-3/TRBV12-4,TRBJ1-5,CASSLGQGLQPQHF,TGTGCCAGCAGTTTAGGTCAGGGCCTTCAGCCCCAGCATTTT
few,10,.,TRBV20-1,TRBJ2-5,CSAAKETQYF,TGCAGTGCCGCCAAAGAGACCCAGTACTTC
few,15,.,TRBV6-5,TRBJ2-5,CASRHGTASGWTQYF,TGTGCCAGCCGCCATGGGACGGCCTCCGGTTGGACCCAGTACTTC
few,18,TRBD2,TRBV4-3,TRBJ2-1,CASSPNRLAGGSYNEQFF,TGCGCCAGCAGCCCCAACAGACTAGCGGGAGGATCCTACAATGAGCAGTTCTTC
.,15,TRBD2,TRBV12-3/TRBV12-4,TRBJ2-5,CASSLGSGSLETQYF,TGTGCCAGCAGTTTGGGTAGCGGGAGTTTGGAGACCCAGTACTTC
many,13,.,TRBV5-1,TRBJ2-1,CASSFVWDNEQFF,TGCGCCAGCAGCTTCGTCTGGGACAATGAGCAGTTCTTC
few,15,TRBD1,TRBV6-6,TRBJ2-7,CASSYGDSLIYEQYF,TGTGCCAGCAGTTACGGGGACAGCCTAATCTACGAGCAGTACTTC
.,14,TRBD2,TRBV20-1,TRBJ2-5,CSAIAGLKKETQYF,TGCAGTGCTATAGCGGGACTCAAGAAAGAGACCCAGTACTTC
few,17,TRBD2,TRBV7-9,TRBJ2-2,CASSLLIAGANTGELFF,TGTGCCAGCAGCTTACTAATAGCGGGGGCGAACACCGGGGAGCTGTTTTTT
few,16,.,TRBV7-9,TRBJ1-4,CASSPGRDSRGEKLFF,TGTGCCAGCAGCCCGGGTAGGGACTCTCGGGGTGAAAAACTGTTTTTT
.,15,.,TRBV3-1,TRBJ1-6,CASSVGLIFDSPLHF,TGTGCCAGCAGCGTGGGATTAATCTTTGATTCACCCCTCCACTTT
.,14,.,TRBV14,TRBJ2-1,CASSQTSSYNEQFF,TGTGCCAGCAGTCAGACTTCCTCCTACAATGAGCAGTTCTTC
many,15,.,TRBV7-3,TRBJ1-1,CASSYSGRGNTEAFF,TGTGCCAGCAGCTATTCGGGACGGGGGAACACTGAAGCTTTCTTT
.,14,.,TRBV28,TRBJ2-5,CASSFPGTTETQYF,TGTGCCAGCAGTTTTCCCGGGACAACAGAGACCCAGTACTTC
.,16,.,TRBV7-2,TRBJ2-1,CASTLPVGASINEQFF,TGTGCCAGCACCCTTCCCGTGGGGGCGAGTATCAATGAGCAGTTCTTC
few,14,TRBD2,TRBV6-1,TRBJ2-7,CASNRGLADYEQYF,TGTGCCAGCAACCGAGGACTAGCGGACTACGAGCAGTACTTC
.,15,.,TRBV5-1,TRBJ1-4,CASRGGLATNEKLFF,TGCGCCAGCAGGGGAGGGTTAGCAACTAATGAAAAACTGTTTTTT
.,14,TRBD1,TRBV12-3/TRBV12-4,TRBJ1-6,CASTPGTGGSPLHF,TGTGCCAGCACGCCCGGGACAGGCGGTTCACCCCTCCACTTT
once,13,TRBD1,TRBV27,TRBJ1-2,CASSFGTGGGYTF,TGTGCCAGCAGTTTTGGTACAGGGGGCGGCTACACCTTC
few,13,.,TRBV27,TRBJ1-5,CASSWQANQPQHF,TGTGCCAGCAGTTGGCAGGCTAATCAGCCCCAGCATTTT
.,15,.,TRBV12-3/TRBV12-4,TRBJ1-1,CASSPPVTGYTEAFF,TGTGCCAGCAGTCCCCCCGTAACTGGTTACACTGAAGCTTTCTTT
.,13,.,TRBV3-1,TRBJ2-1,CASSQGERQVQFF,TGTGCCAGCAGCCAAGGCGAGAGACAGGTTCAGTTCTTC
.,14,.,TRBV7-2,TRBJ1-2,CASSSSTGDYGYTF,TGTGCCAGCAGCTCCTCTACAGGAGACTATGGCTACACCTTC
many,16,.,TRBV7-9,TRBJ2-4,CASSARQDLGKNIQYF,TGTGCCAGCAGCGCTCGACAGGACTTGGGGAAAAACATTCAGTACTTC
.,12,TRBD1,TRBV20-1,TRBJ1-1,CSARGQGTEAFF,TGCAGTGCTAGGGGACAGGGGACGGAAGCTTTCTTT